One and the same sample provided the 13 T cell receptor beta chains below, sequenced in a study of post-analysis software for immune sequencing data. Study observations and caveats: The study found TRBV5-6, TRBV5-1 and TRBV20-1 among 4 or 5 TRBV segments more frequent in patients than controls.

The antigens for these receptors are not known. Unique molecular identifiers were present in the TCR beta cDNA libraries. TCRdb recomputed calls from the PCR reads with MiXCR, one row per CDR3 protein. The table shows hundreds of thousands of distinct CDR3 sequences, with 55% to 60% occurring only once. Sequencing input: blood. The receptor set was obtained from a girl aged 2-10 years with multiple sclerosis.

This chain links TRBV4-3 with TRBJ2-3; TRBD2 matches at 7 bases. The CDR3 loop spans 16 amino acids. The V and J ends lost 1 base and 1 base, in that order; junction bases with no gene match: 5. Germline lookup yields CDR1 LGHNA and CDR2 YSLEER. The CDR3: CASSQGRAGGTDTQYF. The CDR3, as DNA: TGCGCCAGCAGCCAAGGTCGGGCGGGGGGCACAGATACGCAGTATTTT.

This clonotype was picked up a small number of times. V gene TRBV20-1 combines with J gene TRBJ1-2; 7 bases are shared with TRBD1. The CDR3 consists of 17 residues. Germline V lookup: CDR1 DFQATT, CDR2 SNEGSKA (reference sequence). Unmatched junction bases numbered 14, after V lost 0 bases and J lost 4 bases. The CDR3 sequence is CSARDLKGAGESYGYTF. The DNA of the CDR3 is TGCAGTGCTAGAGATTTAAAGGGGGCAGGGGAAAGCTATGGCTACACCTTC.

V gene TRBV29-1 combines with J gene TRBJ1-5; D remains unclear. Trimming shortened V by 3 bases and J by 7 bases, and 13 bases separated the two germline ends. The germline gives CDR1 SQVTM, CDR2 ANQGSEA. This CDR3 contains 13 residues. The CDR3 reads CSVEVGGGQPQHF. CDR3 DNA: TGCAGCGTTGAGGTGGGAGGAGGACAGCCCCAGCATTTT.

V gene TRBV20-1 combines with J gene TRBJ2-1; 9 bases map to TRBD2. This CDR3 is built from 15 residues. Germline trimming cut 3 bases from V and 3 bases from J; bases unmatched to any gene: 6. The germline gives CDR1 DFQATT, CDR2 SNEGSKA (reference sequence). For the CDR3, the DNA is TGCAGTGCTAGGACGACTAGCGGACTCTACAATGAGCAGTTCTTC. Translation gives CSARTTSGLYNEQFF.

A word on this clonotype: Relative to the germline gene, one junction end is altered; a read error may explain this. J is TRBJ2-7 and V is TRBV28; TRBD1 aligns across 8 bases. The CDR3 loop spans 15 amino acids. Germline CDR1 is MDHEN and CDR2 is SYDVKM. The CDR3, as DNA: TGTGTCAGCAGTTCTCCGACAGGGGACTCCTACGAGCAGTACTTC. It is translated as CVSSSPTGDSYEQYF.

The V gene is TRBV5-1, the J gene TRBJ2-1, with 10 positions matching TRBD2. Germline values: CDR1 SGHRS, CDR2 YFSETQ. This CDR3 is built from 18 residues. The J segment lost 1 base and the V segment lost 0 bases, leaving 7 bases of the junction unmatched. The CDR3 coding sequence is TGCGCCAGCAGCTTGGCCGGGACTAGCGATGGTTCCTACAATGAGCAGTTCTTC. As protein: CASSLAGTSDGSYNEQFF.

This chain uses TRBV5-5 with TRBJ2-1; 7 positions agree with TRBD1. V gave up 4 bases and J gave up 4 bases; unmatched junction bases: 11. Germline V gene data show CDR1 as SGHKS and CDR2 as YYEKEE (reference sequence). The CDR3 covers 16 residues. DNA for the CDR3: TGTGCCAGCAGCATATTAGACAGGGAAATATACAATGAGCAGTTCTTC. This gives the protein CASSILDREIYNEQFF. Full variable domain (rest looked up from reference TRBV5-5 and TRBJ2-1): DAGVTQSPTHLIKTRGQQVTLRCSPISGHKSVSWYQQVLGQGPQFIFQYYEKEERGRGNFPDRFSARQFPNYSSELNVNALLLGDSALYLCASSILDREIYNEQFFGPGTRLTVL.

This clonotype was observed a few times. This chain links TRBV20-1 with TRBJ2-3; TRBD2 matches 7 bases. The ends lost 7 bases at V and 0 bases at J; junction bases unmatched: 19. The length of the CDR3 is 18 residues. Germline V gene lookup returns CDR1 DFQATT and CDR2 SNEGSKA (reference sequence). This chain's CDR3 is CSVPSRGGPSFSTDTQYF. CDR3 coding DNA: TGCAGTGTCCCATCACGGGGAGGGCCAAGTTTTAGCACAGATACGCAGTATTTT.

About this clonotype: Being one base from a much bigger clone, this may be a read error. The chain has TRBV20-1 and TRBJ2-7; no firm D call. With the DNA end fitting TRBJ2-5 better, the J assignment may be wrong. The germline V gene has CDR1 DFQATT and CDR2 SNEGSKA (reference sequence). This CDR3 is built from 10 residues. CDR3: CSARTETQYF. CDR3 in DNA: TGCAGTGCTAGAACGGAGACCCAGTACTTC.

The chain uses TRBV6-6 and TRBJ2-1; TRBD2 agrees at 10 bases. V shed 3 bases and J 7 bases; nucleotides not matched to a gene: 6. CDR1 is MNHNY, CDR2 SVGAGI, per germline (reference sequence). This CDR3 is 15 amino acids long. CDR3 coding DNA: TGTGCCAGCAGTTATAAGCGGGAGGGCCCAAATGAGCAGTTCTTC. Translating gives CASSYKREGPNEQFF.

The chain has TRBV12-3 or TRBV12-4 and TRBJ2-3, with a weak D call TRBD2 (5 bases). V shed 3 bases and J shed 0 bases, with 13 bases lying between them. The CDR3 runs to 16 residues. CDR3 residues: CASSFLPGKSTDTQYF. In nucleotides, the CDR3 is TGTGCCAGCAGTTTCTTGCCGGGAAAGAGCACAGATACGCAGTATTTT.

The V and J genes are TRBV20-1 and TRBJ2-3; D is undetermined. V was clipped by 0 bases and J by 1 base, with 8 bases between them. This CDR3 has 14 amino acids. The V gene's germline CDR1 is DFQATT and CDR2 SNEGSKA (reference sequence). DNA for the CDR3: TGCAGTGCTAGAGAAAGGCCCCGCACAGATACGCAGTATTTT. Translating gives CSARERPRTDTQYF.

This clonotype was recorded a few times. This chain connects TRBV7-2 to TRBJ1-5, with a tentative D call TRBD1 (5 bases). The germline CDR1 and CDR2 sequences are SGHTA and FQGNSA. The ends were cut back, 2 bases at V and 4 bases at J, with 9 bases in the middle. The length of the CDR3 is 14 residues. This CDR3 is CASSLIGANQPQHF. The CDR3 DNA sequence: TGTGCCAGCAGCTTAATCGGGGCAAATCAGCCCCAGCATTTT.